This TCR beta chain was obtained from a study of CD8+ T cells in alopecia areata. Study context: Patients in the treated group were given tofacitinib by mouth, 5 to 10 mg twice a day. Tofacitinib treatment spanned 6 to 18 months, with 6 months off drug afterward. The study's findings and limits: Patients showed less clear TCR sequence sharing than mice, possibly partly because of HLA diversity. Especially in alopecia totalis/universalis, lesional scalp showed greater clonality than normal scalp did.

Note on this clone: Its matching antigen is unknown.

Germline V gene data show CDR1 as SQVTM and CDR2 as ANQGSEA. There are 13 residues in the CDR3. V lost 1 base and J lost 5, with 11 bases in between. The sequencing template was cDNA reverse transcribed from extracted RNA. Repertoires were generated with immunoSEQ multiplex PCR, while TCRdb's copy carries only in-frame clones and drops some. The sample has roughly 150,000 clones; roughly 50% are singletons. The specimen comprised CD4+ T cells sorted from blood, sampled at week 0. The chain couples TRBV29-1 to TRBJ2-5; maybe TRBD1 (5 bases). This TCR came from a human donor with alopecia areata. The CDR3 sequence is CSVEGQLGETQYF. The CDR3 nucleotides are TGCAGCGTTGAAGGACAGTTGGGGGAGACCCAGTACTTC.